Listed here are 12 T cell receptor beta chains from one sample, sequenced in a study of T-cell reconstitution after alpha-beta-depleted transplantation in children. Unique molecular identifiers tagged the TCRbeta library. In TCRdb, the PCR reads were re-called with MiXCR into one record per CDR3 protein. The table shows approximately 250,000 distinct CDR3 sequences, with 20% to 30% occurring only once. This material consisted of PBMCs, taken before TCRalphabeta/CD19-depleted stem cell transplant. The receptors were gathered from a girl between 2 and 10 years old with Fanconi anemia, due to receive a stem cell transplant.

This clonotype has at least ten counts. DNA of the CDR3: TGTGCCAGCAGCCCCGAAAGCAGAGAGACCCAGTACTTC. Translated, it gives CASSPESRETQYF. V usage is TRBV7-9 and J usage is TRBJ2-5; D call uncertain. CDR1 and CDR2 from the germline V gene are SEHNR and FQNEAQ (reference sequence). Deletions cut 5 bases from V and 4 bases from J, with 11 bases between. This CDR3 contains 13 residues.

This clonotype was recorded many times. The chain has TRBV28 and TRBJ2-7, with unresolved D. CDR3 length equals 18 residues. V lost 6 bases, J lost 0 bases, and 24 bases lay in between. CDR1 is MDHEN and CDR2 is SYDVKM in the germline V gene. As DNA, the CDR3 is TGTGCCAGCAGCCGATTCCCGGACGCTACCACGAGCTCCTACGAGCAGTACTTC. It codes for CASSRFPDATTSSYEQYF.

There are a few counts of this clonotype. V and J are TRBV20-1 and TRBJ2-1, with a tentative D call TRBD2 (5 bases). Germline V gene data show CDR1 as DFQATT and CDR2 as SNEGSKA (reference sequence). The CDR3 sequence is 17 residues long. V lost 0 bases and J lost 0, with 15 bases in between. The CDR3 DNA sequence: TGCAGTGCTAGAGATCCGAGACTATCGAGCTCCTACAATGAGCAGTTCTTC. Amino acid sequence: CSARDPRLSSSYNEQFF.

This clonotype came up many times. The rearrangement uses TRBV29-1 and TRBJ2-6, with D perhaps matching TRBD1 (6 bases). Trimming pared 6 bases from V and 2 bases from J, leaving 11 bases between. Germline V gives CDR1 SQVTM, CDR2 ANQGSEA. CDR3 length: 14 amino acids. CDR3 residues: CSVPAGAGANVLTF. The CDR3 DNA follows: TGCAGCGTCCCCGCAGGGGCTGGGGCCAACGTCCTGACTTTC.

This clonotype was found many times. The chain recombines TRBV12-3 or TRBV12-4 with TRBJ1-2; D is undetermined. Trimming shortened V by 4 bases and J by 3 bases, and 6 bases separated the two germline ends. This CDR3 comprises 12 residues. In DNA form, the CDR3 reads TGTGCCAGCAGTTCCCTATACTATGGCTACACCTTC. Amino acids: CASSSLYYGYTF.

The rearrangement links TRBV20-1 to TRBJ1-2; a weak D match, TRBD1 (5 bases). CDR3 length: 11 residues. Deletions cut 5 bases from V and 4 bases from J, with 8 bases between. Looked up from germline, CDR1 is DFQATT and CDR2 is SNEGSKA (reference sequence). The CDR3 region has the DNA TGCAGTGCTGGGGGAGGCTATGGCTACACCTTC. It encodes CSAGGGYGYTF.

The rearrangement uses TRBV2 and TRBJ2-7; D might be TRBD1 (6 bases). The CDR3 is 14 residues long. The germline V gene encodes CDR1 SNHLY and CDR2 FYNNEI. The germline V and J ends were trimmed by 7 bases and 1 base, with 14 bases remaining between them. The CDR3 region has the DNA TGTGCCAGCATATTCGGACAGACATCCTACGAGCAGTACTTC. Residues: CASIFGQTSYEQYF.

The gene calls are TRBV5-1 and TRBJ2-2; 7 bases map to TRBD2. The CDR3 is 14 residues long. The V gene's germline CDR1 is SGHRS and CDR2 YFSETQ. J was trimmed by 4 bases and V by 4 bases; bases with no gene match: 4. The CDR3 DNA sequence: TGCGCCAGCAGCGCGGGGGATGGCACCGGGGAGCTGTTTTTT. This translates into CASSAGDGTGELFF.

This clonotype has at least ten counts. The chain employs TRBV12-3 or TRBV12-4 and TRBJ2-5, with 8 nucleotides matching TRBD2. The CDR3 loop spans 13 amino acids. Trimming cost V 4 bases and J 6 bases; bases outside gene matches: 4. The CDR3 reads CASSSSGRQTQYF. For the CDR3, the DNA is TGTGCCAGCAGTTCCAGCGGGAGACAGACCCAGTACTTC.

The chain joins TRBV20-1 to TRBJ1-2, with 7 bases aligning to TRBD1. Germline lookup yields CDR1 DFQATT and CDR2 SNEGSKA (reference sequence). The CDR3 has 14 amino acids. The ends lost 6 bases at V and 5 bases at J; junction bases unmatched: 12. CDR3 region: CSAKDRVWFYGYTF. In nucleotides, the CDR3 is TGCAGTGCCAAAGACAGGGTTTGGTTTTATGGCTACACCTTC.

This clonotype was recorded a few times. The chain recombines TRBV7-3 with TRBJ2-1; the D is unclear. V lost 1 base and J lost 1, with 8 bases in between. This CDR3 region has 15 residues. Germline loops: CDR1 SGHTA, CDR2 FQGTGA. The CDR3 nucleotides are TGTGCCAGCAGCTTAATAACGGTTTCCTACAATGAGCAGTTCTTC. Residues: CASSLITVSYNEQFF.

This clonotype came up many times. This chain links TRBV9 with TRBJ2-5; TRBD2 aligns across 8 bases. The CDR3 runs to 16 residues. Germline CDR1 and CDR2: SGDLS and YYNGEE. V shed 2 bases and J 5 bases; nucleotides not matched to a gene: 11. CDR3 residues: CASSVSGVGSYETQYF. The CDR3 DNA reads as TGTGCCAGCAGCGTTAGCGGGGTAGGCTCTTATGAGACCCAGTACTTC.